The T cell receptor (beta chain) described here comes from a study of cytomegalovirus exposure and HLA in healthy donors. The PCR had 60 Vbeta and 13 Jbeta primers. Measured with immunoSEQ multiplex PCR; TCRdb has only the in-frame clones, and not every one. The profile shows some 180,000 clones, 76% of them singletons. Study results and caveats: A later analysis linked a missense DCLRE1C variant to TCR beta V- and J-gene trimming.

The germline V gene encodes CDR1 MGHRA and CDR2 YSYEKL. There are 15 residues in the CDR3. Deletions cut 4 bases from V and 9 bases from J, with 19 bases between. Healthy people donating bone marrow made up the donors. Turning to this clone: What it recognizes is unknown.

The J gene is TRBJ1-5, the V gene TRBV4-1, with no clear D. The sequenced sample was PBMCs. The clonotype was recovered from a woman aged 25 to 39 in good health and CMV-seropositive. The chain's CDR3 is CASSRGLRGMGPQHF. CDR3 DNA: TGCGCCAGCAGCCGCGGGCTTCGGGGAATGGGGCCCCAGCATTTT.